This T cell receptor beta chain was captured in a study of shared T cell receptors in the human thymus. Germline CDR1 and CDR2: SGHAT and FQNNGV. CDR3 length equals 15 residues. Deletions cut 3 bases from V and 3 bases from J, with 12 bases between. The method was immunoSEQ multiplex PCR; TCRdb's version includes in-frame clones alone and lacks a portion of them. The table lists hundreds of thousands of clones, approximately 87% of them singletons. In addition, the sample was reused for a study of human thymus T cells. From that second work: Related research described thymic repertoires that were highly overlapping among unrelated individuals.

The V and J genes are TRBV11-2 and TRBJ1-5, with D unresolved. Sample: thymocytes. This clonotype was sampled from a boy in the first two years of life with a congenital heart defect. The CDR3 coding sequence is TGTGCCAGCAGCTTTGGGTCAGGCAACAATCAGCCCCAGCATTTT. It specifies CASSFGSGNNQPQHF.